The entry below describes one TCR beta chain. Its antigen is unidentified. This specimen belongs to a study of shared clonotypes between healthy human individuals. Germline CDR1 MNHNS, CDR2 SASEGT. The CDR3 runs 14 residues. V lost 7 bases and J 0 bases, leaving 13 bases between the germline ends. Study results and limitations: Genetic and exposure-history diversity was limited by the small donor number. Shared across a few donors were 4% to 6% of the naive CD4 clonotypes.

Sequencing was performed with immunoSEQ multiplex PCR; in TCRdb, only in-frame clones are kept and a portion is missing. The sample carries 800,000 to 1,200,000 clones, more than 75% recorded once. The material sequenced was memory CD4+ T cells from PBMCs. Subset reported: CD45RA-negative fraction. The V gene is TRBV6-1, the J gene TRBJ2-7; TRBD1 is a possible D gene (6 bases). This clonotype was sampled from a man aged 18 to 29 in good health. Some clones in this sample may be carry-over from other donors' samples. This CDR3 reads CASTFWGPSYEQYF. In nucleotides, the CDR3 is TGTGCCAGCACTTTTTGGGGGCCCTCCTACGAGCAGTACTTC.